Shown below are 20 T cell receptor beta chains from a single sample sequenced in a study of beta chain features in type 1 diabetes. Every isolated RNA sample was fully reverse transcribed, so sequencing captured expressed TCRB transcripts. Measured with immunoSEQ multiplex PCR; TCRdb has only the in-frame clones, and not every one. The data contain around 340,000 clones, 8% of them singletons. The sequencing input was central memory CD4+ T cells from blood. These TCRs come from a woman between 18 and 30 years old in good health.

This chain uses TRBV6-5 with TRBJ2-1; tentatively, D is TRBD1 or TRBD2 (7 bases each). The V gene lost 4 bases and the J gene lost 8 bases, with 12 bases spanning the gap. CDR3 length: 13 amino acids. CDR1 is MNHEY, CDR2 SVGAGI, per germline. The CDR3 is CASSLQGRDEQFF. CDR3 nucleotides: TGTGCCAGCAGTTTACAGGGGAGGGATGAGCAGTTCTTC.

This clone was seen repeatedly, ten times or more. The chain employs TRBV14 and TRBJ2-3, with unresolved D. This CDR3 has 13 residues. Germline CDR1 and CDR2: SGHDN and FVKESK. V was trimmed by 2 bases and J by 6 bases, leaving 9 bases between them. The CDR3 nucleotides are TGTGCCAGCAGCCAATCTCATGGGGATACGCAGTATTTT. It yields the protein CASSQSHGDTQYF.

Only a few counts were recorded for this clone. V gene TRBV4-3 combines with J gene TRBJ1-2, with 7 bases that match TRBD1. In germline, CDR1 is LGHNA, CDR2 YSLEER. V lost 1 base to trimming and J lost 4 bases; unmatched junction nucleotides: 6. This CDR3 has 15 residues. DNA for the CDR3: TGCGCCAGCAGCCAAGTAACAGGGGTGGCCTATGGCTACACCTTC. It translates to CASSQVTGVAYGYTF.

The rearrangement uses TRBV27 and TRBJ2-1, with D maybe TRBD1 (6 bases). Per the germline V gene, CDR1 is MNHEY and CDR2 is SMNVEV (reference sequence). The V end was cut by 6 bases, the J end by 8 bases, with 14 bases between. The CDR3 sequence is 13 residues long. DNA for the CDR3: TGTGCCAGCAGGAAACAGGGTCGCTATGAGCAGTTCTTC. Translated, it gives CASRKQGRYEQFF.

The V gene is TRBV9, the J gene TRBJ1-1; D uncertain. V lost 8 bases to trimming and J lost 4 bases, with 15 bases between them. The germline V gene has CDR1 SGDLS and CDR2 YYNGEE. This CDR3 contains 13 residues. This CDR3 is CASSLGSPTEAFF. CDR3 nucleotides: TGTGCCAGTAGTCTGGGGTCCCCCACTGAAGCTTTCTTT.

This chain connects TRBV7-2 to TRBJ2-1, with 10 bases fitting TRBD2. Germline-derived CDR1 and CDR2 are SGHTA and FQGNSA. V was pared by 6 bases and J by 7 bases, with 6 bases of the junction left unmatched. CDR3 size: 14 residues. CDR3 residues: CASRPSGRGNEQFF. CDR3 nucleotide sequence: TGTGCCAGCAGACCTAGCGGGAGAGGGAATGAGCAGTTCTTC.

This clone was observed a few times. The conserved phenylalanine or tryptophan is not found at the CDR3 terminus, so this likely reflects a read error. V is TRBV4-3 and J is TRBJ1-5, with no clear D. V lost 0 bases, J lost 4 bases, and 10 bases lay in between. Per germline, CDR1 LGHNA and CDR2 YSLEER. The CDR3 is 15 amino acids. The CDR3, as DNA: TGCGCCAGCAGCCAAGATTGGGGATTGAATCAGCCCCAGCATCTT. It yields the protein CASSQDWGLNQPQHL.

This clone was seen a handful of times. CDR3 nucleotide sequence: TGTGCCAGCAGTGTGAGTCCCGGGGGTTACAATGAGCAGTTCTTC. This encodes CASSVSPGGYNEQFF. This rearrangement joins TRBV6-5 to TRBJ2-1; D is possibly TRBD2 (6 bases). V gave up 5 bases and J gave up 4 bases, with 15 bases separating them. Germline lookup yields CDR1 MNHEY and CDR2 SVGAGI. This CDR3 contains 15 residues.

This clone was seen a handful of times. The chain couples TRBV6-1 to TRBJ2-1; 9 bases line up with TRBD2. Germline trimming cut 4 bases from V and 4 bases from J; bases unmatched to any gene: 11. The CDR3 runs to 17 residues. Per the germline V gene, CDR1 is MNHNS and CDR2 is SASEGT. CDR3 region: CASSGFSGSSRYNEQFF. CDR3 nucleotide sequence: TGTGCCAGCAGTGGTTTTAGCGGGAGTAGCCGGTACAATGAGCAGTTCTTC.

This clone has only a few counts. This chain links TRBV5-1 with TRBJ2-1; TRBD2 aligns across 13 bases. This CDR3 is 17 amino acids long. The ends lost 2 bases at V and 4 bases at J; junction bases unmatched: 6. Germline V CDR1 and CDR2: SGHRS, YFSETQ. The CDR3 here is CASSLPGLAGKYNEQFF. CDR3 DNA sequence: TGCGCCAGCAGCTTACCGGGACTAGCGGGAAAATACAATGAGCAGTTCTTC.

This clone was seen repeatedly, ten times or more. CDR3 nucleotides: TGCAGTGCTAGCTTAGGGCGGTTAGCTTTCTTT. Translation: CSASLGRLAFF. The chain links TRBV20-1 to TRBJ1-1; D is unclear. There are 11 residues in the CDR3. Trimming stripped 3 bases from V and 10 bases from J, with 12 bases between. CDR1 is DFQATT, CDR2 SNEGSKA, per germline (reference sequence).

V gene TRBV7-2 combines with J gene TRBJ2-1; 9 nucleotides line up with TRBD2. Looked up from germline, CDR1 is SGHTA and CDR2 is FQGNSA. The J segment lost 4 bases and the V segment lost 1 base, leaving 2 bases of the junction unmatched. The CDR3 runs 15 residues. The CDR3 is CASSLGGRGYNEQFF. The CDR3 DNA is TGTGCCAGCAGCTTAGGCGGGAGGGGTTACAATGAGCAGTTCTTC.

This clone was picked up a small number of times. CDR3 sequence reads: CASSLGTSGYNEQFF. The DNA for the CDR3 is TGCGCCAGCAGCTTGGGGACTAGCGGCTACAATGAGCAGTTCTTC. This chain connects TRBV5-1 to TRBJ2-1, with 10 bases that match TRBD2. Germline V CDR1 and CDR2: SGHRS, YFSETQ. The junction had 0 bases not matched to a gene; V was cut back by 0 bases and J by 3 bases. This CDR3 comprises 15 residues.

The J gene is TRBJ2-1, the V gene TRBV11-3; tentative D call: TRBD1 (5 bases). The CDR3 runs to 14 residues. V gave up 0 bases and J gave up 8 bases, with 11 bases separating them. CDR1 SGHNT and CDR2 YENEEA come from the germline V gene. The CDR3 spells CASSLDARADEQFF. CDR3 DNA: TGTGCCAGCAGCTTAGACGCCAGGGCCGATGAGCAGTTCTTC.

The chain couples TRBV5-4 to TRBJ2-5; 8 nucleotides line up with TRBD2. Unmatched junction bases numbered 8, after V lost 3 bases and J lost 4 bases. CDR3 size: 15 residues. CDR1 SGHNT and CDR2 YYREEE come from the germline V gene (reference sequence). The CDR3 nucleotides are TGTGCCAGCAGCTGGGGGGGACTAGAGGGAGAGACCCAGTACTTC. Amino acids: CASSWGGLEGETQYF.

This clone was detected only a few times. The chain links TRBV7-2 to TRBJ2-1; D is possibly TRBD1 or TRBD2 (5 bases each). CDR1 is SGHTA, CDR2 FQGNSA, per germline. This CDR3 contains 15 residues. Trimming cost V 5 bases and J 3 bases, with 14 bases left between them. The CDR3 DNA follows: TGTGCCAGCAGCGGGGGACCGGCAATCTACAATGAGCAGTTCTTC. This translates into CASSGGPAIYNEQFF.

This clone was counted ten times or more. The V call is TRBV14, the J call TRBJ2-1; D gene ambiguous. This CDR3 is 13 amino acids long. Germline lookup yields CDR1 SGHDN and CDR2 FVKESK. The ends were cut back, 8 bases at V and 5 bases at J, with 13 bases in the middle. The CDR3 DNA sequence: TGTGCCAGCCGATTGGGTCAGCACAATGAGCAGTTCTTC. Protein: CASRLGQHNEQFF. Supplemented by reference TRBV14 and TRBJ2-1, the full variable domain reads EAGVTQFPSHSVIEKGQTVTLRCDPISGHDNLYWYRRVMGKEIKFLLHFVKESKQDESGMPNNRFLAERTGGTYSTLKVQPAELEDSGVYFCASRLGQHNEQFFGPGTRLTVL.

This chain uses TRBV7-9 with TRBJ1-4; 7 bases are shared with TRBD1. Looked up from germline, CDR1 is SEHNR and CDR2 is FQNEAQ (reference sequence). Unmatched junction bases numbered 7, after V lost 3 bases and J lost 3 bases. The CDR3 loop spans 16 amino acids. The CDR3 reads CASSFPSGTANEKLFF. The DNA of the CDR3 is TGTGCCAGCAGCTTTCCCTCGGGGACAGCTAATGAAAAACTGTTTTTT. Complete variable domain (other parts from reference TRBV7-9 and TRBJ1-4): DTGVSQNPRHKITKRGQNVTFRCDPISEHNRLYWYRQTLGQGPEFLTYFQNEAQLEKSRLLSDRFSAERPKGSFSTLEIQRTEQGDSAMYLCASSFPSGTANEKLFFGSGTQLSVL.

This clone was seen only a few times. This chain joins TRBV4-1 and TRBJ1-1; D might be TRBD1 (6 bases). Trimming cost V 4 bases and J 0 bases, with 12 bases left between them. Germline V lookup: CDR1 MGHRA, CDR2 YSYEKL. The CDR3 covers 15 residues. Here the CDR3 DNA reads TGCGCCAGCAGCCCACGGGGACAAGTGAACACTGAAGCTTTCTTT. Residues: CASSPRGQVNTEAFF.

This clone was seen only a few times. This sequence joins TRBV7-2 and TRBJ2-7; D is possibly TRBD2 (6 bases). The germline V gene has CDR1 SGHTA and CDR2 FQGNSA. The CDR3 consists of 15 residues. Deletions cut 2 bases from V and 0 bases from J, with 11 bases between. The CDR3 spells CASSLSGLGSYEQYF. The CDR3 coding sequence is TGTGCCAGCAGCTTATCGGGACTTGGCTCCTACGAGCAGTACTTC.